These 15 T cell receptor beta chains originate from one sample sequenced in a study of post-analysis software for immune sequencing data. Study results and caveats: Patients showed TRBV5-6, TRBV5-1 and TRBV20-1 among 4 or 5 TRBV segments more frequent than in controls.

These receptors have no identified antigens. TCR beta cDNA libraries had unique molecular identifiers. A single record per CDR3 protein comes from TCRdb applying MiXCR to the PCR reads. The sample carries approximately 730,000 distinct CDR3 sequences, 46% recorded once. The sequenced material came from blood. These receptors were obtained from a girl between 10 and 17 years old with multiple sclerosis.

The chain is built from TRBV20-1 and TRBJ1-4; D ambiguous. This CDR3 has 14 residues. Germline CDR1 and CDR2: DFQATT and SNEGSKA (reference sequence). With 4 bases removed from V and 7 bases from J, the gap between germline ends came to 16 bases. CDR3 nucleotide sequence: TGCAGTGCTATCAGTCCCGGCTGGGGTGAAAAACTGTTTTTT. This gives the protein CSAISPGWGEKLFF.

This chain links TRBV7-2 with TRBJ2-1; D gene ambiguous. Looked up from germline, CDR1 is SGHTA and CDR2 is FQGNSA. The CDR3 spans 14 residues. V was cut by 2 bases and J by 2 bases, with 7 bases left in between. The DNA of the CDR3 is TGTGCCAGCAGCTTACTTACAGCCTACAATGAGCAGTTCTTC. Translation gives CASSLLTAYNEQFF. The full variable domain, completed using reference TRBV7-2 and TRBJ2-1, is GAGVSQSPSNKVTEKGKDVELRCDPISGHTALYWYRQSLGQGLEFLIYFQGNSAPDKSGLPSDRFSAERTGGSVSTLTIQRTQQEDSAVYLCASSLLTAYNEQFFGPGTRLTVL.

This clonotype was seen a few times. V is TRBV5-1 and J is TRBJ2-7; 8 bases align to TRBD2. The CDR3 contains 14 residues. V trimming: 4 bases; J trimming: 6 bases; junction bases outside the gene matches: 9. CDR1 and CDR2 (germline): SGHRS, YFSETQ. The CDR3 DNA reads as TGCGCCAGCAGCCCGGGACTAGAGTTCGGCGAGCAGTACTTC. This codes for CASSPGLEFGEQYF. The whole variable domain, remainder taken from reference TRBV5-1 and TRBJ2-7, is KAGVTQTPRYLIKTRGQQVTLSCSPISGHRSVSWYQQTPGQGLQFLFEYFSETQRNKGNFPGRFSGRQFSNSRSEMNVSTLELGDSALYLCASSPGLEFGEQYFGPGTRLTVT.

The chain carries TRBV15 and TRBJ2-7; D remains unclear. Deletions cut 4 bases from V and 5 bases from J, with 18 bases between. Germline CDR1 is LNHNV and CDR2 is YYDKDF (reference sequence). The CDR3 consists of 15 residues. For the CDR3, the DNA is TGTGCCACCAGCAAAGAGATTGTGACTGGCGACGAGCAGTACTTC. It yields the protein CATSKEIVTGDEQYF.

In this sample, this clonotype turned up a few times. The chain employs TRBV5-6 and TRBJ2-7; 7 positions match TRBD2. CDR3 length: 14 amino acids. Looked up from germline, CDR1 is SGHDT and CDR2 is YYEEEE. The J segment lost 6 bases and the V segment lost 1 base, leaving 7 bases of the junction unmatched. CDR3 region: CASSLPGGRGEQYF. In DNA, the CDR3 is TGTGCCAGCAGCTTGCCTGGGGGGAGGGGCGAGCAGTACTTC. The full variable domain, rest sourced from reference TRBV5-6 and TRBJ2-7, is DAGVTQSPTHLIKTRGQQVTLRCSPKSGHDTVSWYQQALGQGPQFIFQYYEEEERQRGNFPDRFSGHQFPNYSSELNVNALLLGDSALYLCASSLPGGRGEQYFGPGTRLTVT.

The chain couples TRBV29-1 to TRBJ1-1; 8 bases are shared with TRBD1. With 2 bases clipped from V and 10 bases from J, the junction kept 9 bases outside the gene matches. The CDR3 has 13 amino acids. Germline CDR1 is SQVTM and CDR2 is ANQGSEA. The CDR3 spells CSVEMGMTGAAFF. As DNA, the CDR3 is TGCAGCGTTGAAATGGGGATGACAGGGGCAGCTTTCTTT.

The sample holds a few counts of this clonotype. The V gene is TRBV20-1, the J gene TRBJ1-2; no definite D call. Trimming removed 2 bases at V and 3 bases at J, with 7 bases between. CDR1 and CDR2 from the germline V gene are DFQATT and SNEGSKA (reference sequence). This CDR3 contains 12 residues. CDR3 in DNA: TGCAGTGCTAGATCGGGTTACTATGGCTACACCTTC. It specifies CSARSGYYGYTF.

This clonotype was detected only a few times. The CDR3 DNA is TGTGCCAGCAGCTGGGGTGAAGAGCAGTACTTC. This sequence encodes CASSWGEEQYF. The V and J genes are TRBV6-5 and TRBJ2-7; D ambiguous. There are 11 residues in the CDR3. Germline V gene sequence: CDR1 MNHEY, CDR2 SVGAGI. V was shortened by 6 bases and J by 7 bases, with 10 bases between the two germline ends.

The chain carries TRBV29-1 and TRBJ1-1, with D unresolved. V was trimmed by 6 bases and J by 0 bases, leaving 11 bases between them. The CDR3 length is 13 residues. Germline lookup yields CDR1 SQVTM and CDR2 ANQGSEA. The CDR3 DNA reads TGCAGCGTGCCGTCGCCGATGAACACTGAAGCTTTCTTT. The encoded protein is CSVPSPMNTEAFF.

In nucleotides, the CDR3 is TGCAGTGCTGGGGCTGGGCGGGTCAGCTATGGCTACACCTTC. Translation gives CSAGAGRVSYGYTF. The chain combines TRBV20-1 with TRBJ1-2, with D possibly TRBD1 on 5 matching bases. The CDR3 consists of 14 residues. The germline gives CDR1 DFQATT, CDR2 SNEGSKA (reference sequence). Trimming took off 5 bases at V and 4 bases at J, with 17 bases between the two ends.

The CDR3 sequence: CASSLSAALGPYNEQFF. The CDR3 coding sequence is TGTGCCAGCAGCTTGTCAGCGGCCCTGGGCCCCTACAATGAGCAGTTCTTC. V is TRBV7-9 and J is TRBJ2-1; possible D gene TRBD2, 5 bases. The CDR3 totals 17 residues. Germline lookup yields CDR1 SEHNR and CDR2 FQNEAQ (reference sequence). V lost 3 bases and J lost 2, with 17 bases in between. Based on the CDR3 plus reference TRBV7-9 and TRBJ2-1, the full variable domain is DTGVSQNPRHKITKRGQNVTFRCDPISEHNRLYWYRQTLGQGPEFLTYFQNEAQLEKSRLLSDRFSAERPKGSFSTLEIQRTEQGDSAMYLCASSLSAALGPYNEQFFGPGTRLTVL.

The rearrangement uses TRBV18 and TRBJ2-2; no definite D call. CDR3 length: 13 residues. V was cut by 3 bases and J by 6 bases, with 8 bases left in between. Germline V lookup: CDR1 KGHSH, CDR2 LQKENI. The CDR3 DNA is TGTGCCAGCTCACCTATAGGCGCCGGGGAGCTGTTTTTT. This translates into CASSPIGAGELFF.

This clonotype was counted only a few times. V is TRBV12-3 or TRBV12-4 and J is TRBJ2-7, with TRBD1 matching over 11 bases. The V gene end was trimmed by 5 bases and the J gene end by 3 bases; junction bases not matched to a gene: 6. The length of the CDR3 is 15 residues. CDR3 DNA: TGTGCCAGCAGTCAATCCGGGACAGGGGGCTACGAGCAGTACTTC. It encodes CASSQSGTGGYEQYF.

V is TRBV30 and J is TRBJ1-2, with 12 bases lining up with TRBD1. J was trimmed by 4 bases and V by 2 bases; bases with no gene match: 17. The CDR3 sequence is 19 residues long. Germline CDR1 GTSNPN, CDR2 SVGIG (reference sequence). DNA of the CDR3: TGTGCCTGGAGTTTGTCCCCAGGGACAGGGGGCGTTGCTGGCTATGGCTACACCTTC. Protein sequence: CAWSLSPGTGGVAGYGYTF. Variable domain in full (rest from reference TRBV30 and TRBJ1-2): SQTIHQWPATLVQPVGSPLSLECTVEGTSNPNLYWYRQAAGRGLQLLFYSVGIGQISSEVPQNLSASRPQDRQFILSSKKLLLSDSGFYLCAWSLSPGTGGVAGYGYTFGSGTRLTVV.

J is TRBJ2-3 and V is TRBV7-9, with 9 bases identical to TRBD1. The CDR3 is made up of 16 amino acids. CDR1 is SEHNR and CDR2 is FQNEAQ in the germline V gene (reference sequence). The ends lost 8 bases at V and 6 bases at J; junction bases unmatched: 15. DNA of the CDR3: TGTGCCAGCGAATTTATTGGGACAGGGATGTCGGATACGCAGTATTTT. Amino acid sequence: CASEFIGTGMSDTQYF.